This T cell receptor beta chain was obtained from a study of identical twins (dated by TCRdb to between 2015 and 2016). Concerning the study at large: To test whether fetal clonotypes persist, the study used deep sequencing on TCR alpha and beta repertoires from monozygotic twins, unrelated adults of various ages, and cord blood. To rule out contamination, the twin experiments were replicated at different times with different library preparation protocols. Results the study describes overall, beyond this receptor: A weaker excess of twin sharing was found in beta out-of-frame sequences because the signal-to-noise ratio was lowered by fewer shared sequences. Out-of-frame TCR alpha sequences shared between twins showed an excess of low generation-probability sequences compared with coincidental sharing between unrelated individuals. In monozygotic twins, recombination models systematically underestimated out-of-frame TCR alpha sharing, but the models matched the sharing seen between unrelated individuals. Fewer insertions were carried by abundant cord blood beta clonotypes; a weaker similar trend was observed in young adult naive repertoires, while no such trend was observed in memory repertoires. Invariant T cells such as MAIT and iNKT could partly confound zero-insertion analyses, although diverse VJ usage argued against such confounding for most clonotypes. Because the same donors could not be followed over many years, the conclusions depended on cross-sectional statistical analysis.

There are 11 amino acids in the CDR3, from cysteine to phenylalanine inclusive. Of all the DNA, just the CDR3 is kept, 33 bases in frame from base 1. The V and J ends are trimmed by 3 bases and 5 bases, leaving 3 bases between them. This clonotype was observed at least ten times. It has no known antigen specificity. It has no much larger one-base neighbor in the sample; base qualities were not kept. Libraries came from 5' RACE. Sequencing instrument: Illumina HiSeq 2000. A universal primer binding site was added through template switching, and the final cDNA carried a unique molecular identifier so that TCR cDNA molecules could be counted accurately. Specific primers in the conserved constant-segment region were used to synthesize first-strand cDNA for the TCR alpha and beta chains. To control for contamination, each cDNA library was double barcoded with a SMART-Mk sample barcode plus Illumina barcodes. TruSeq adapter sequences and Illumina sample barcodes were added in two successive PCR steps. TCR alpha and beta cDNA libraries were sequenced on the Illumina HiSeq platform with custom primers. Under the source paper's analysis protocol: MiGEC was used to process raw reads and extract unique molecular identifiers, and MiXCR was used to find CDR3 positions. Recombination models were inferred per individual with the repgenHMM and IGoR tools using an EM algorithm. The analysis of shared clonotypes was done with the tcR package in R, with sharing normalized by the product of cloneset sizes. To study raw recombination free of thymic and clonal selection effects, out-of-frame nonproductive sequences were analyzed. TCRdb's own reprocessing of the public reads used fastp at Q25 and MiXCR and kept productive beta chains. Entries that share a CDR3 protein sequence are merged under the most common genes and DNA. These V and J calls are TCRdb output, not the study's own analysis. The sample contains around 570,000 distinct CDR3 sequences, 9% to 10% of them found a single time. The ten largest clones represent approximately 3% of the sample.

Every donor was a healthy Caucasian. The twin cohort consisted of three pairs of female monozygotic twins, all aged about 18 to 30 years. Peripheral blood mononuclear cells were the source from which RNA for the TCR libraries was isolated. The same data also contributed to another study, on yellow fever vaccine responses in identical twins. As the second publication notes: The authors reported that the T cell response to vaccination in identical twins appeared partly convergent and partly personalized. In identical twins, the study followed T cell clones that responded to the vaccine with precision.

The sequence links TRBV12-3 or TRBV12-4 to TRBJ2-3, with the D gene not clear enough to name. The origin of this receptor is a woman aged 18-30 years in good health. Sequenced input: PBMCs. The nucleotide sequence is TGTGCCAGCAGTTTTATAGATACGCAGTATTTT. This gives the protein CASSFIDTQYF.